This T cell receptor (beta chain) was sequenced for a study of spatial heterogeneity in lung cancer. Study in general: Available follow-up PBMC samples, collected a median of roughly 2 years post-resection, were sequenced. Detected beta-chain sequences consistently exceeded alpha-chain sequences.

Carried by each TCR cDNA molecule was a unique molecular identifier. MiXCR, applied by TCRdb to the 5' RACE reads, yields one record per CDR3 protein. The sample yields about 70,000 distinct CDR3 sequences, roughly 8.9% seen once. Trimming pared 0 bases from V and 3 bases from J, leaving 8 bases between. The CDR3 consists of 13 residues. The germline gives CDR1 DFQATT, CDR2 SNEGSKA (reference sequence). This clonotype was seen at least ten times. Its antigen is not known. Stated time point: blood at routine non-recurrence follow-up after resection. General study points: Blood carried ubiquitous expanded tumor TCRs more at resection than follow-up.

Sequencing used PBMCs, obtained at follow-up. The receptor's source is a female donor with early-stage non-small cell lung cancer. V is TRBV20-1 and J is TRBJ1-1; D is unresolved. The CDR3 DNA sequence: TGCAGTGCTAGAGAGGCAGTATACACTGAAGCTTTCTTT. Translated, it gives CSAREAVYTEAFF.